The sequence of this T cell receptor (beta chain) was determined in a study of sequential checkpoint blockade in melanoma. V gave up 2 bases and J gave up 1 base, with 12 bases separating them. The germline CDR1 and CDR2 sequences are MNHEY and SVGAGI. The CDR3 length is 15 residues. Data came from immunoSEQ multiplex PCR; TCRdb stores just in-frame clones and leaves some out. The repertoire includes 30,000 to 35,000 clones, approximately 86% of them detected once, and about 17% sits in the top ten. Indicated treatment: randomized to nivolumab then ipilimumab (arm A) or the reverse (arm B). The origin of this receptor is a human donor with melanoma. V is TRBV6-5 and J is TRBJ2-7; no reliable D call. Sample: CD8+ T cells sorted from blood (inferred from file names), taken from a patient given nivolumab and ipilimumab in sequence. CDR3 DNA sequence: TGTGCCAGCAGTTACGGGCAGCAACTGTCCTACGAGCAGTACTTC. Its protein product is CASSYGQQLSYEQYF.